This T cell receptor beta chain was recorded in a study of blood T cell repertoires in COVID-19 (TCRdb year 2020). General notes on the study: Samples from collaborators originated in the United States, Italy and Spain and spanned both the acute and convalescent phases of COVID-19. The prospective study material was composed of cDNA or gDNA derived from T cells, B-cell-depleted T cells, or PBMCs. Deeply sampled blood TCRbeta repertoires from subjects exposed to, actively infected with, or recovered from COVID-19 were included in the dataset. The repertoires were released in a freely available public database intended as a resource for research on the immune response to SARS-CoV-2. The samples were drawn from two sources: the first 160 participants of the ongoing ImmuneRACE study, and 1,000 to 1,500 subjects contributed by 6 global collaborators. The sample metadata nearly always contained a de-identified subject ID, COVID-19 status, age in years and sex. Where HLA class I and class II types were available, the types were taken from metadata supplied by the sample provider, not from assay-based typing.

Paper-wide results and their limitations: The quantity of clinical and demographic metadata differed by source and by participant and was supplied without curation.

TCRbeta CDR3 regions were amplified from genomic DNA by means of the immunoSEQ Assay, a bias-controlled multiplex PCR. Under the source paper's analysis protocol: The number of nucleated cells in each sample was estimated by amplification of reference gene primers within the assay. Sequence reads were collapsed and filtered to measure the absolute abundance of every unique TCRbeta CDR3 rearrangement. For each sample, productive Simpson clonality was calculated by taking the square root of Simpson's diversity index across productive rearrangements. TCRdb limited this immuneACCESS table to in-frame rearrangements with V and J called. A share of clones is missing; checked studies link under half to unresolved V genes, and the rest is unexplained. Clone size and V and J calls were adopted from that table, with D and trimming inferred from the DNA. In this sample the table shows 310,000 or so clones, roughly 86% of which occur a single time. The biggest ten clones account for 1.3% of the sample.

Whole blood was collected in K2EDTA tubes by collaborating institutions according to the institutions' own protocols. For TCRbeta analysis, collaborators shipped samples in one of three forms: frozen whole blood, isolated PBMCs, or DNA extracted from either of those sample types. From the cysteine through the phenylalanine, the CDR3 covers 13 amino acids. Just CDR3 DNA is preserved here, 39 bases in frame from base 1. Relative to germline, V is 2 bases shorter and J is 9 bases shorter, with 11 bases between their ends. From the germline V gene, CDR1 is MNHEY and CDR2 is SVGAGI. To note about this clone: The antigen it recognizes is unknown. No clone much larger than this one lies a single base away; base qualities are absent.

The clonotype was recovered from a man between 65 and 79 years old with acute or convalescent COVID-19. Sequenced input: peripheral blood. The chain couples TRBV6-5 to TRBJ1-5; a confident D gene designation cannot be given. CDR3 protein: CASSYGARGPQHF. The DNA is TGTGCCAGCAGTTACGGAGCTCGAGGGCCCCAGCATTTT.